This TCR beta chain was sequenced for a study of blood T cell repertoires in COVID-19. This clone has just one count. TCRdb's table, derived via immunoSEQ multiplex PCR, lists solely in-frame clones and lacks some. The sample holds around 280,000 clones; around nine tenths are singletons and the top ten take around 5.8%. Germline values: CDR1 SGHVS, CDR2 FNYEAQ. The CDR3 has 14 amino acids. Trimming removed 4 bases from V and 2 bases from J; junction bases left unmatched: 3. Sequencing was done on a sample of PBMCs or T cells enriched from blood (not recorded which). This clonotype was obtained from a woman between 35 and 50 years old who had recovered from COVID-19. V usage is TRBV7-6 and J usage is TRBJ1-1; 8 bases fit TRBD1. CDR3 sequence: CASSSDRGNTEAFF. Written as DNA, the CDR3 is TGTGCCAGCAGCTCCGACAGGGGCAACACTGAAGCTTTCTTT. Variable domain in full (rest from reference TRBV7-6 and TRBJ1-1): GAGVSQSPRYKVTKRGQDVALRCDPISGHVSLYWYRQALGQGPEFLTYFNYEAQQDKSGLPNDRFSAERPEGSISTLTIQRTEQRDSAMYRCASSSDRGNTEAFFGQGTRLTVV.